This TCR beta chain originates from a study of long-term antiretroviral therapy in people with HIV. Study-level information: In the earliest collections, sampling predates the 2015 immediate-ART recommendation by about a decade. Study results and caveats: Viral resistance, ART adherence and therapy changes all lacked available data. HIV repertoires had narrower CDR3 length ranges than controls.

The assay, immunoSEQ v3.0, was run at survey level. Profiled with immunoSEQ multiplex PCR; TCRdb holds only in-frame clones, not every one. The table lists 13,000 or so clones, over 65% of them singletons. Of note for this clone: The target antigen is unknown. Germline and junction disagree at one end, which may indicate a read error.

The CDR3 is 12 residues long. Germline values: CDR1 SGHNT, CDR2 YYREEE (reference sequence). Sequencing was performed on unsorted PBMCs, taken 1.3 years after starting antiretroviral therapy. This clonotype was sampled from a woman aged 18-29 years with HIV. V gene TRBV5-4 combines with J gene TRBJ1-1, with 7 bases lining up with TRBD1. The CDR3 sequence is CASSQGVNEAFF. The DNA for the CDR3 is TGCGCCAGCAGCCAGGGGGTCAATGAAGCTTTCTTT.